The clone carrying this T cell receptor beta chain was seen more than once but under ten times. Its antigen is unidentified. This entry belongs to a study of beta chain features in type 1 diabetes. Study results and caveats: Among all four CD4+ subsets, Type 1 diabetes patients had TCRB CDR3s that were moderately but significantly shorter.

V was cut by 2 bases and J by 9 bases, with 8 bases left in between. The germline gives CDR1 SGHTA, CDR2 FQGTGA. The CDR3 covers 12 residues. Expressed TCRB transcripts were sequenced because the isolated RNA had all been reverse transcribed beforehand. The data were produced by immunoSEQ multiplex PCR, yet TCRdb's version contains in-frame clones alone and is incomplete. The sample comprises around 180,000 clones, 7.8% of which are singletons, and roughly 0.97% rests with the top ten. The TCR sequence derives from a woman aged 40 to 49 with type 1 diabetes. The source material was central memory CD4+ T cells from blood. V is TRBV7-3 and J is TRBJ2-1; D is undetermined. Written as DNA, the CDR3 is TGTGCCAGCAGCTTAGACATAGGTGAGCAGTTCTTC. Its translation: CASSLDIGEQFF.